Given below is one T cell receptor (beta chain) in context. Its specific antigen is unknown. It has no much larger one-base neighbor in the sample; base qualities were not kept. From the cysteine up to the phenylalanine, the CDR3 has a length of 14 residues. The kept DNA is CDR3 alone, 42 bases in frame from the first base. The data are from a study of control samples from healthy donors and cancer patients (dated by TCRdb to about 2020). Libraries were prepared through the immunoSEQ multiplex PCR assay. This immuneACCESS table, as held by TCRdb, lists in-frame sequences with V and J called but not all clones. Of the missing ones, under half trace to an unresolved V gene in checked studies; the others have no known cause. This sample gives approximately 210,000 clones in total; roughly nine tenths of them show up just once. The biggest ten clones account for approximately 2% of the sample.

The receptor comes from a man younger than 45 in good health. The sequence links TRBV12-1 to TRBJ1-6; the listed D gene, TRBD1, was not tested against the DNA. TRBV12-1 is designated a pseudogene. The sample taken for sequencing was blood. The CDR3 corresponds to CASRHRQPNSPLHF. DNA sequence: TGTGCCAGCAGACACCGACAGCCTAATTCACCCCTCCACTTT.